This is a list of T cell receptor beta chains from one sample in a study of cytomegalovirus exposure and HLA in healthy donors. Sequenced by immunoSEQ multiplex PCR; TCRdb stores in-frame clones only, minus some. The table lists some 90,000 clones, around 80% of them singletons. Input material: PBMCs. These receptors all come from a young man in good health and CMV-seronegative. CDR3s include the opening cysteine and the closing phenylalanine or tryptophan.

TRBV7-9	TRBJ1-1	CASSLNDREAFF
TRBV29-1	TRBJ2-7	CSVEVQGSSYEQYF
TRBV5-1	TRBJ1-2	CASSLEGADYGYTF
TRBV5-1	TRBJ2-1	CASRGGVADGPYNEQFF
TRBV28	TRBJ2-7	CASSLGDRDTYEQYF
TRBV29-1	TRBJ2-7	CSVPKGTGRNEQYF
TRBV13	TRBJ1-1	CASSLQAGGAKTEAFF
TRBV29-1	TRBJ2-1	CSVGQGVFNEQFF
TRBV18	TRBJ2-7	CASSPQTWTHGFEQYF
TRBV5-8	TRBJ2-5	CASSRLGTPTQEETQYF
TRBV6-5	TRBJ1-5	CASSYLGSNQPQHF
TRBV27	TRBJ2-3	CASRLGRADTDTQYF
TRBV5-1	TRBJ2-2	CASSRARETGELFF
TRBV19	TRBJ1-1	CASSISGITEAFF
TRBV4-3	TRBJ1-4	CASSQYTGRSLEKLFF
TRBV14	TRBJ2-7	CASSQDGRTYEQYF
TRBV27	TRBJ1-2	CASSLSWDSNYGYTF
TRBV5-6	TRBJ2-4	CASSRGLWDSGNIQYF
TRBV7-9	TRBJ2-7	CASSLSPRDRAYEQYF
TRBV4-3	TRBJ2-6	CASSQDRGGFSGANVLTF
TRBV5-8	TRBJ1-2	CASSAYLTGSGNYGYTF
TRBV28	TRBJ1-4	CASSPTGEVLEKLFF
TRBV5-1	TRBJ1-2	CASSDGQGALGYTF
TRBV16	TRBJ1-1	CASSQYIRDRGTEAFF
TRBV5-1	TRBJ1-3	CASSSGQLSGNTIYF
TRBV2	TRBJ2-2	CASSGQQGRGGELFF
TRBV30	TRBJ2-7	CAWSQAYEQYF
TRBV19	TRBJ2-1	CASISDRASYNEQFF
TRBV6-5	TRBJ1-2	CASLTGGGDGYTF
TRBV29-1	TRBJ1-3	CSVGAPGNTIYF
TRBV27	TRBJ2-1	CASSADFNPYNEQFF
TRBV10-1	TRBJ2-2	CASSLVGGRDTGELFF
TRBV5-1	TRBJ2-1	CASSTWTSGGGNEQFF
TRBV28	TRBJ1-1	CASSVKQRLAFF
TRBV10-3	NA	CAISSGPGITYEQYF
TRBV11-1	TRBJ1-5	CASSSEAYQPQHF
TRBV5-1	TRBJ2-2	CASRVTGQGNTGELFF
TRBV19	TRBJ2-2	CASSTAATWELFF
TRBV5-5	TRBJ1-5	CASSLETGRPQHF
TRBV5-1	TRBJ1-1	CASSPGQGEAFF